Shown below are 26 T cell receptor beta chains from a single sample sequenced in a study of T cells expressing NK-cell markers. TCRdb reprocessed the 5' RACE reads and reports one entry per CDR3 protein, with no DNA. Here the sample table reports fewer than 300,000 distinct CDR3 sequences. What was sequenced was blood T cells: a sorted CD56 or NKG2C T cell subset, CD4+ or CD8+ T cells, or bulk PBMC T cells (not recorded which). The receptors come from a woman aged 18-70 years in good health.

The chain uses TRBV27 and TRBJ2-2; TCRdb outputs TRBD2, but without DNA this stays unchecked. This CDR3 spans 17 amino acids. The germline gives CDR1 MNHEY, CDR2 SMNVEV (reference sequence). The CDR3 loop reads CASSLETSGTNTGELFF.

This chain links TRBV7-3 with TRBJ1-1; TCRdb selects TRBD1, and the lack of DNA leaves this call unchecked. The CDR3 length is 14 residues. The germline V gene encodes CDR1 SGHTA and CDR2 FQGTGA. CDR3 sequence reads: CASSLSPGQGKAFF.

This rearrangement joins TRBV3-1 to TRBJ1-6. CDR1 and CDR2 (germline): LGHDT, YNNKEL (reference sequence). This CDR3 spans 13 amino acids. The CDR3 loop is CASSQDSIRPLHF.

The chain couples TRBV27 to TRBJ2-3; the D call from TCRdb, TRBD2, cannot be confirmed without DNA. The CDR3 covers 17 residues. The V gene's germline CDR1 is MNHEY and CDR2 SMNVEV (reference sequence). The CDR3 reads CASSFRSSGGAKDTQYF.

This rearrangement joins TRBV30 to TRBJ2-5. The CDR3 loop spans 11 amino acids. CDR1 is GTSNPN, CDR2 SVGIG, per germline (reference sequence). CDR3 sequence reads: CAWSVGETQYF.

The CDR3 here is CASRDPAGPLYEQYF. The chain joins TRBV6-1 to TRBJ2-7; checking the TCRdb D call of TRBD2 is not possible without DNA. There are 15 residues in the CDR3. Germline values: CDR1 MNHNS, CDR2 SASEGT.

V gene TRBV5-1 combines with J gene TRBJ2-7; TCRdb designates TRBD2, a call that cannot be tested without DNA. The CDR3 sequence is 18 residues long. Germline loops: CDR1 SGHRS, CDR2 YFSETQ. Here the CDR3 reads CASSFSATFGSGIYEQYF.

This chain joins TRBV7-2 and TRBJ1-2. CDR3 length equals 13 residues. The germline V gene encodes CDR1 SGHTA and CDR2 FQGNSA. The CDR3 sequence is CASSLAWSGGYTF.

The V gene is TRBV6-1, the J gene TRBJ2-1; TCRdb designates TRBD2, a call that cannot be tested without DNA. Looked up from germline, CDR1 is MNHNS and CDR2 is SASEGT. The CDR3 has 16 amino acids. The chain's CDR3 is CASRVISGGQYNEQFF.

V gene TRBV5-1 combines with J gene TRBJ2-7; the D call from TCRdb, TRBD2, cannot be confirmed without DNA. Germline values: CDR1 SGHRS, CDR2 YFSETQ. The CDR3 is made up of 15 amino acids. The CDR3 is CASSSGLAGYYEQYF.

This rearrangement joins TRBV18 to TRBJ2-1; TCRdb selects TRBD1, and the lack of DNA leaves this call unchecked. This CDR3 is built from 16 residues. Germline lookup yields CDR1 KGHSH and CDR2 LQKENI. This CDR3 is CASSPLRVSGNNEQFF.

The V and J genes are TRBV20-1 and TRBJ2-5; TCRdb calls TRBD1, which cannot be checked without DNA. Germline values: CDR1 DFQATT, CDR2 SNEGSKA (reference sequence). The CDR3 totals 13 residues. CDR3: CSAPAGGTETQYF.

This chain uses TRBV5-5 with TRBJ2-1; the TCRdb call, TRBD1, lacks DNA for checking. Germline CDR1 is SGHKS and CDR2 is YYEKEE (reference sequence). The CDR3 contains 15 residues. The chain's CDR3 is CASSLAAGGRNEQFF.

This chain connects TRBV7-2 to TRBJ2-1; TCRdb returns TRBD1, unconfirmable since there is no DNA. Germline lookup yields CDR1 SGHTA and CDR2 FQGNSA. The CDR3 is made up of 13 amino acids. CDR3: CASSLEYQGEQFF.

The chain links TRBV3-1 to TRBJ2-2; TCRdb's D gene call, TRBD2, goes unchecked for lack of DNA. The germline gives CDR1 LGHDT, CDR2 YNNKEL (reference sequence). The CDR3 is 15 residues long. The CDR3 region is CASSIKRGGTGELFF.

The chain carries TRBV12-3 or TRBV12-4 and TRBJ2-3; TCRdb's D gene call, TRBD1, goes unchecked for lack of DNA. This CDR3 is 14 amino acids long. The CDR3 loop is CASSFDRGADTQYF.

This chain links TRBV4-2 with TRBJ2-1; TCRdb reports TRBD2, a call that lacks DNA to check it against. The germline V gene has CDR1 LGHNA and CDR2 YNFKEQ. This CDR3 contains 15 residues. CDR3 protein: CASSQVTSGYNEQFF.

The J gene is TRBJ2-5, the V gene TRBV19; the D gene TCRdb calls, TRBD2, cannot be checked with no DNA. The CDR3 covers 13 residues. Germline CDR1 is LNHDA and CDR2 is SQIVND (reference sequence). The CDR3 sequence: CASSMGLRETQYF.

The chain uses TRBV12-3 or TRBV12-4 and TRBJ2-1; TCRdb's D gene call, TRBD2, goes unchecked for lack of DNA. The CDR3 contains 17 residues. CDR3 sequence: CASSLGGSSGRTGEQFF.

This rearrangement joins TRBV5-6 to TRBJ1-6. There are 15 residues in the CDR3. In germline, CDR1 is SGHDT, CDR2 YYEEEE. This chain's CDR3 is CASSLVNAYNSPLHF.

The chain combines TRBV7-3 with TRBJ2-7; TCRdb returns TRBD1, unconfirmable since there is no DNA. Germline V CDR1 and CDR2: SGHTA, FQGTGA. The CDR3 has 13 residues. CDR3 residues: CASSFRGGLEQYF. The full variable domain, with the rest looked up from reference TRBV7-3 and TRBJ2-7, is GAGVSQTPSNKVTEKGKYVELRCDPISGHTALYWYRQSLGQGPEFLIYFQGTGAADDSGLPNDRFFAVRPEGSVSTLKIQRTERGDSAVYLCASSFRGGLEQYFGPGTRLTVT.

The CDR3 here is CASSQSGGADTQYF. The rearrangement links TRBV7-3 to TRBJ2-3; the TCRdb call, TRBD1, lacks DNA for checking. CDR1 and CDR2 (germline): SGHTA, FQGTGA. CDR3 length: 14 amino acids.

This sequence joins TRBV12-3 or TRBV12-4 and TRBJ2-1; TCRdb's D gene call, TRBD2, goes unchecked for lack of DNA. CDR3 length: 15 amino acids. CDR3 protein: CASRQGPTTRDEQFF.

This chain's CDR3 is CASSSTGYGNTIYF. The genes are TRBV27 and TRBJ1-3; the TRBD1 assignment by TCRdb is unverifiable without DNA. This CDR3 has 14 residues. Per germline, CDR1 MNHEY and CDR2 SMNVEV (reference sequence).

The chain uses TRBV11-2 and TRBJ2-3; TCRdb picks TRBD2, but there is no DNA to check that call. Per germline, CDR1 SGHAT and CDR2 FQNNGV. This CDR3 is 16 amino acids long. The CDR3: CASSFLAGTNTDTQYF.

The gene calls are TRBV6-1 and TRBJ2-2; TCRdb calls TRBD1, which cannot be checked without DNA. Germline V CDR1 and CDR2: MNHNS, SASEGT. The CDR3 is 16 residues long. The CDR3 loop reads CASTPGDRGRVGELFF.